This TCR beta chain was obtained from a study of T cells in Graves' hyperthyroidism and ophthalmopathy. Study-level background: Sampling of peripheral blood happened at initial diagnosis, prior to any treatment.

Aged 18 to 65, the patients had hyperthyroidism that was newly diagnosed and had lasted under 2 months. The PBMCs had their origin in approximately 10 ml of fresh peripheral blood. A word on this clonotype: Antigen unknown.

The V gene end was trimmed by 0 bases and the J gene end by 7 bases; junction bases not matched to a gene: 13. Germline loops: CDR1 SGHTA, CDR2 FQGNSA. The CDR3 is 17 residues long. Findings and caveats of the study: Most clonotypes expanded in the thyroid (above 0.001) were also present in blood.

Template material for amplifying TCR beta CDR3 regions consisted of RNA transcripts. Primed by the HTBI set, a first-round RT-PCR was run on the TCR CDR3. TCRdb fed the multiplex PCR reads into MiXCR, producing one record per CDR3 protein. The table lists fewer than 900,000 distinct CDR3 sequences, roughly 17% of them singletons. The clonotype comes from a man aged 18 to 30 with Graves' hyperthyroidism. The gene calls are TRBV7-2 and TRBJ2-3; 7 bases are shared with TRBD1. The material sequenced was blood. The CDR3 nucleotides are TGTGCCAGCAGCTTAGCGGGCAACAGGGGTCAGGGAAATACGCAGTATTTT. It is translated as CASSLAGNRGQGNTQYF.